The 9 T cell receptor beta chains listed next were all sequenced from one sample in a study of blood T cell repertoires in COVID-19. Here immunoSEQ multiplex PCR was the method, and the copy in TCRdb shows in-frame clones only, minus some. The sample shows approximately 170,000 clones, roughly nine tenths of them seen only once. The sequenced sample consisted of peripheral blood. The source of these receptors is a man between 60 and 75 years old with active or convalescent COVID-19.

The chain combines TRBV5-4 with TRBJ1-6; no reliable D call. V dropped 5 bases and J dropped 10 bases, with 16 bases sitting between them. This CDR3 spans 14 amino acids. Germline CDR1 reads SGHNT; CDR2 reads YYREEE (reference sequence). The CDR3 here is CASRPQAMGSPLHF. The CDR3 DNA sequence: TGTGCCAGCAGGCCCCAGGCAATGGGCTCACCCCTCCACTTT.

J is TRBJ1-1 and V is TRBV6-5; 7 positions agree with TRBD1. This CDR3 is 15 amino acids long. Germline CDR1 and CDR2: MNHEY and SVGAGI. With 8 bases clipped from V and 0 bases from J, the junction kept 9 bases outside the gene matches. The DNA for the CDR3 is TGTGCCAGCTTCAGACAGGGCCCCATGAACACTGAAGCTTTCTTT. Protein product: CASFRQGPMNTEAFF.

The J gene is TRBJ1-1, the V gene TRBV19; D is undetermined. V was trimmed by 3 bases and J by 4 bases, leaving 15 bases between them. CDR3 length: 15 residues. CDR1 and CDR2 (germline): LNHDA, SQIVND (reference sequence). CDR3 DNA sequence: TGTGCCAGTAGTATCATGCTTCAGGTGGCCACTGAAGCTTTCTTT. This sequence encodes CASSIMLQVATEAFF.

V gene TRBV7-2 combines with J gene TRBJ1-6; 7 bases line up with TRBD1. The germline V gene encodes CDR1 SGHTA and CDR2 FQGNSA. This CDR3 is built from 15 residues. The ends lost 5 bases at V and 6 bases at J; junction bases unmatched: 7. The CDR3 nucleotides read TGTGCCAGCAGCCTCAACAGGGGTACTAATTCACCCCTCCACTTT. Translated, it gives CASSLNRGTNSPLHF.

This chain links TRBV18 with TRBJ1-2, with D perhaps matching TRBD1 (5 bases). Trimming shortened V by 5 bases and J by 2 bases, and 12 bases separated the two germline ends. In germline, CDR1 is KGHSH, CDR2 LQKENI. The CDR3 is made up of 14 amino acids. CDR3 sequence (DNA): TGTGCCAGCTCAGGGCGACAGCCAAACTATGGCTACACCTTC. This translates into CASSGRQPNYGYTF.

This chain joins TRBV5-1 and TRBJ1-1; possibly TRBD1 for D (6 bases). The CDR3 totals 14 residues. Trimming cost V 4 bases and J 0 bases, with 10 bases left between them. The germline gives CDR1 SGHRS, CDR2 YFSETQ. CDR3 amino acids: CASSRGQMNTEAFF. CDR3 coding DNA: TGCGCCAGCAGCCGAGGACAGATGAACACTGAAGCTTTCTTT. Together with reference TRBV5-1 and TRBJ1-1, the CDR3 gives the full variable domain: KAGVTQTPRYLIKTRGQQVTLSCSPISGHRSVSWYQQTPGQGLQFLFEYFSETQRNKGNFPGRFSGRQFSNSRSEMNVSTLELGDSALYLCASSRGQMNTEAFFGQGTRLTVV.

The chain combines TRBV19 with TRBJ2-3, with 8 bases aligning to TRBD2. V shed 5 bases and J 7 bases; nucleotides not matched to a gene: 11. The CDR3 runs to 15 residues. CDR1 and CDR2 from the germline V gene are LNHDA and SQIVND (reference sequence). DNA of the CDR3: TGTGCCAGTAGTCCCCCGCAGCGGGGGAGGAATACGCAGTATTTT. It specifies CASSPPQRGRNTQYF.

The V and J genes are TRBV19 and TRBJ2-7; 7 bases are shared with TRBD2. The CDR3 is made up of 16 amino acids. The ends lost 6 bases at V and 0 bases at J; junction bases unmatched: 11. Germline V CDR1 and CDR2: LNHDA, SQIVND (reference sequence). The CDR3 is CASRPSGGSYSYEQYF. CDR3 nucleotide sequence: TGTGCCAGTAGGCCCTCCGGGGGGTCTTACTCCTACGAGCAGTACTTC.

The gene calls are TRBV3-1 (or the pseudogene TRBV3-2) and TRBJ2-2; 12 bases map to TRBD2. J gave up 4 bases and V 4 bases, and 7 bases lay outside the gene matches. Germline loops: CDR1 LGHDT, CDR2 YNNKEL (reference sequence). The CDR3 loop spans 17 amino acids. The CDR3 DNA sequence: TGTGCCAGCAGCCCTTCTAGCGGGAGGGCCGGCACCGGGGAGCTGTTTTTT. It encodes CASSPSSGRAGTGELFF.